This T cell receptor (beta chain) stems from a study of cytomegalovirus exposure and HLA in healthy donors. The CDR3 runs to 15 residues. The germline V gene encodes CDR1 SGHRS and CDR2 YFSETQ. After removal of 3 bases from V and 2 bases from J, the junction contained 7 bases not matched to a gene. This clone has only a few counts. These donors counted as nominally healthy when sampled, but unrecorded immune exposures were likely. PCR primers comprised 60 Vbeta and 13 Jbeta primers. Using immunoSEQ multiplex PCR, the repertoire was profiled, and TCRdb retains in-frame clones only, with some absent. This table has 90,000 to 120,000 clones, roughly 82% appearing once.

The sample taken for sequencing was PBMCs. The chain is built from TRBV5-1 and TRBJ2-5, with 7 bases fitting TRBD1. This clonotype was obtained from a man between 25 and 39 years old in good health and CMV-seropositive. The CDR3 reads CASSSGQVEQETQYF. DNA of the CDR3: TGCGCCAGCAGCTCAGGACAGGTCGAGCAAGAGACCCAGTACTTC.